The sequence of this TCR beta chain was determined in a study of vaccination and CD4 T cells after COVID-19. On the study more broadly: The stimulus for the cells was overlapping spike peptides derived from SARS-CoV-2, HCoV-NL63, HCoV-OC43 and HCoV-229E.

Cultured CD4+ T cell DNA was sequenced using the Oncomine TCR Beta short-read assay. Using its own MiXCR run on the PCR reads, TCRdb lists one record per CDR3 protein. The profile shows almost 20,000 distinct CDR3 sequences, 45% to 60% of them singletons. As to this clonotype: The antigen is unknown.

Germline V gives CDR1 MDHEN, CDR2 SYDVKM. V lost 5 bases to trimming and J lost 2 bases, with 14 bases between them. The CDR3 sequence is 15 residues long. The treatment denotes: approximately nine-day PBMC culture with coronavirus spike peptide pools or control peptides (ViraFEST assay). Source material: CD4+ T cells from blood, cultured in vitro. This TCR derives from a human donor who had recovered from COVID-19. This chain joins TRBV28 and TRBJ2-3; D remains unclear. In DNA form, the CDR3 reads TGTGCCAGCAGTCAGCCGGCAAAGCTCACAGATACGCAGTATTTT. Translating gives CASSQPAKLTDTQYF.